This paragraph reports one T cell receptor (beta chain). The antigen is not known. Semi-nested PCR with Nested Universal Primer A followed constant-region reverse priming of full-length variable regions. TCRdb called the 5' RACE reads again in MiXCR, with one record for every CDR3 protein. This table holds about 62,000 distinct CDR3 sequences, roughly 30% found once. Whole-study findings and limits: Tumor Tregs overlapped most with tumor, then blood, naive CD4+ cells.

CDR3 size: 14 residues. V lost 4 bases to trimming and J lost 4 bases, with 10 bases between them. The germline V gene has CDR1 SEHNR and CDR2 FQNEAQ (reference sequence). The sample consisted of tumor-infiltrating naive CD4+ T cells sorted from the breast tumor. Stated subset: naive CD4+ T cells, CD4+CD45RA+CD25-. The clonotype originates from a female donor with breast cancer. The genes are TRBV7-9 and TRBJ2-2, with D possibly TRBD1 on 6 matching bases. Written as DNA, the CDR3 is TGTGCCAGCAGCTCACAGGGCGGCACCGGGGAGCTGTTTTTT. Translated: CASSSQGGTGELFF.